This T cell receptor beta chain was retrieved from a study of blood T cells in healthy people across ages. This clonotype has a count of ten or more. Its specificity is not known. A sample-barcoded 5' primer and a J-beta primer mix were used in a second PCR of about 6 to 12 cycles. Every sample gave at least 2.5 million paired-end reads containing CDR3. TCRdb analysed the 5' RACE reads with MiXCR anew, one entry per CDR3 protein. The profile shows roughly 680,000 distinct CDR3 sequences, under 25% of them singletons. Findings and caveats of the study: Versus aged donors, long-lived donors had higher diversity and more naive CD4+ cells.

Healthy Caucasian individuals from Russia aged roughly 6 to 90 were enrolled as donors. Every donor contributed roughly 10 milliliters of peripheral blood by blood draw. The sequence came from a man aged 65-85 years in good health. Source material: blood.

CDR3 region: CATSRGPQETQYF. The CDR3 nucleotides read TGTGCCACCAGCAGAGGACCCCAAGAGACCCAGTACTTC. The chain joins TRBV15 to TRBJ2-5; D ambiguous. This CDR3 contains 13 residues. Trimming pared 1 base from V and 1 base from J, leaving 4 bases between. Germline lookup yields CDR1 LNHNV and CDR2 YYDKDF (reference sequence).